This T cell receptor (beta chain) was captured by sequencing in a study of T cell repertoires in ileal Crohn's disease (dated by TCRdb to between 2018 and 2020). A note on the overall study: The median duration of disease was around 7.3 years, and at the time of surgery around 32% of patients were active smokers. All patients had surgery for a complication: stricturing disease in 61% and penetrating disease in about 40%. About half of the patients received postoperative therapy: about 10 received thiopurines and some 20 received anti-TNF agents. TCR repertoire analysis was performed in about 59 Crohn's disease patients drawn from a prospective multicentre cohort. Running in parallel with the study was a multicentre cohort set up to find predictors of early endoscopic recurrence following ileocolonic resection. Endoscopic postoperative recurrence was defined by a Rutgeerts score above i0. The study sequenced 171 mucosal samples from more than 50 patients, taken at several locations on the surgical specimen and at postoperative endoscopy. Study-wide conclusions, independent of this receptor: Higher percentages of high-frequency clones at the time of surgery were linked to endoscopic recurrence, and every patient with clonality above 26.8% (18/57) had recurrence. Mucosal CD4 and CD8 T cells were sorted and sequenced only in a subgroup of patients, the size of which was not stated. Compared with CD4 T cells, sorted CD8 T cells held more high-frequency clones, which suggests that the mucosal expansions were mostly CD8. A significantly higher proportion of clonal expansions was observed in active smokers at surgery than in non-smokers (about 25% vs 20%, p=0.02).

Adults with ileal or ileocolonic Crohn's disease for whom ileocolonic resection was indicated were considered eligible. Before DNA extraction, whole ileal mucosal biopsies were kept frozen at -80 degrees C. Genomic DNA was extracted from frozen whole biopsies using a TRizol-based method and was quantified with a NanoDrop 2000 spectrophotometer. According to the germline V gene, CDR1 reads SNHLY and CDR2 reads FYNNEI. Including the terminal cysteine and phenylalanine, the CDR3 comprises 17 residues. Only the CDR3 DNA is retained, 51 bases long and in frame from the first base. V loses 11 bases of germline sequence and J loses 0 bases, and the interval between the two ends is 20 bases. In regard to this clone: There is no known antigen for this receptor. No qualities accompany the bases; no much larger clone lies one base away.

Around 500 nanograms of biopsy DNA per sample were submitted for commercial TCRB immunosequencing. Adaptive Biotechnology amplified CDR3 regions from genomic DNA with a two-step multiplex PCR that controlled for amplification bias. Primers covering every V and J gene segment were used in the first PCR, while barcodes and Illumina adapters were added in the second PCR. CDR3 libraries were sequenced using an Illumina instrument. The paper's processing steps were these. The analysis used both the pipelines supplied by the vendor and custom analysis of the raw data in R/Bioconductor with R version 3.3.0. Clonality, which ranges from 0 to 1, was calculated as the inverse of the normalised Shannon entropy across all productive clones. High-frequency clones were defined as the share of the repertoire occupied by the top 100 clones, with only clones passing a 95% confidence test being retained. The Simpson index measured repertoire diversity, and the Morisita-Horn index measured overlap between samples. TCRdb carries this immuneACCESS record with in-frame sequences only. Its versions omit some clonotypes, under half of them owing to an unresolved V gene in the studies checked, with the rest unexplained. The V and J calls and clone size are taken from that table; D and trimming were inferred from the DNA. This sample lists over 14,000 clones; around 84% were detected once. The ten largest clones take up roughly 4% of the sample.

The sequenced sample was ileal tissue. The chain employs TRBV2 and TRBJ1-6; the D gene is unclear. The sequence came from an adult with Crohn's disease. The CDR3 region reads CALRTGSRSSYNSPLHF. The DNA is as follows: TGTGCCTTACGGACGGGGTCCAGAAGCTCCTATAATTCACCCCTCCACTTT.